This T cell receptor (beta chain) was sequenced during a study of cytomegalovirus exposure and HLA in healthy donors. Study context: Assignment to the Caucasian-associated ancestry cluster applied to less than 85% of the approximately 360 genotyped donors.

It was with 60 Vbeta and 13 Jbeta primers that the PCR ran. Assay used: immunoSEQ multiplex PCR; TCRdb lists only in-frame clones, some missing. The table shows 96,000 or so clones, with 65% to 75% occurring only once. The count of this clone is one. CDR3 length: 15 amino acids. V gave up 3 bases and J gave up 3 bases; unmatched junction bases: 3. Germline V CDR1 and CDR2: SGHDN, FVKESK. The clonotype comes from a woman aged 70 to 79 in good health and CMV-seropositive. The chain has TRBV14 and TRBJ1-2, with 11 bases aligning to TRBD1. The sample taken for sequencing was PBMCs. For the CDR3, the DNA is TGTGCCAGCAGCCAGGACAGGGGGCGCGACTATGGCTACACCTTC. Translation: CASSQDRGRDYGYTF.